These 20 T cell receptor beta chains were sequenced from one sample in a study of blood T cell repertoires in COVID-19. Data came from immunoSEQ multiplex PCR; TCRdb stores just in-frame clones and leaves some out. The sample includes 65,000 to 95,000 clones, roughly 80% of them seen just once. Sequencing was performed on peripheral blood. Receptor source: a man in his 60s with COVID-19, enrolled during active disease.

The CDR3 DNA reads TGTGCCAGCAGCCTTAAAGGGAGGGCTGAAGCTTTCTTT. Amino acid sequence: CASSLKGRAEAFF. The chain recombines TRBV7-2 with TRBJ1-1, with D uncertain. V gave up 5 bases and J gave up 6 bases, with 13 bases separating them. There are 13 residues in the CDR3. Germline CDR1 reads SGHTA; CDR2 reads FQGNSA.

The chain has TRBV5-4 and TRBJ1-1, with 7 bases lining up with TRBD1. J was trimmed by 7 bases and V by 0 bases; bases with no gene match: 6. The CDR3 runs to 14 residues. Germline V lookup: CDR1 SGHNT, CDR2 YYREEE (reference sequence). For the CDR3, the DNA is TGTGCCAGCAGCTTGGGCGGGACAGTAGGTGAAGCTTTCTTT. Translated, it gives CASSLGGTVGEAFF.

The V gene is TRBV7-3, the J gene TRBJ2-2, with a tentative D call TRBD1 (5 bases). Looked up from germline, CDR1 is SGHTA and CDR2 is FQGTGA. V lost 5 bases and J lost 7, with 11 bases in between. CDR3 length: 13 residues. DNA for the CDR3: TGTGCCAGCAGCCCCCAGGGTAACGGGGAGCTGTTTTTT. The encoded protein is CASSPQGNGELFF.

J is TRBJ1-1 and V is TRBV5-6; D gene unclear. The germline gives CDR1 SGHDT, CDR2 YYEEEE. The CDR3 runs to 14 residues. V shed 0 bases and J shed 0 bases, with 6 bases lying between them. CDR3 region: CASSLAGMNTEAFF. Written as DNA, the CDR3 is TGTGCCAGCAGCTTGGCAGGAATGAACACTGAAGCTTTCTTT.

V is TRBV14 and J is TRBJ2-2; tentative D call: TRBD1 (5 bases). This CDR3 region has 16 residues. The V end was cut by 5 bases, the J end by 0 bases, with 13 bases between. In germline, CDR1 is SGHDN, CDR2 FVKESK. This CDR3 is CASSRPGHPNTGELFF. Written as DNA, the CDR3 is TGTGCCAGCAGCAGACCTGGACACCCGAACACCGGGGAGCTGTTTTTT.

The CDR3 region is CASSLGLMNTEAFF. CDR3 nucleotides: TGCGCCAGCAGCTTGGGACTCATGAACACTGAAGCTTTCTTT. V gene TRBV5-1 combines with J gene TRBJ1-1; the D is unclear. The CDR3 loop spans 14 amino acids. CDR1 and CDR2 from the germline V gene are SGHRS and YFSETQ. The V end was cut by 0 bases, the J end by 0 bases, with 6 bases between.

This clone has just a few counts. V usage is TRBV10-3 and J usage is TRBJ2-3, with 16 bases that match TRBD2. Trimming at V came to 8 bases and at J to 3 bases, leaving 5 bases not matched to a gene. The CDR3 totals 16 residues. Germline CDR1 and CDR2: ENHRY and SYGVKD. The CDR3 reads CAIAGTSGGATDTQYF. CDR3 coding DNA: TGTGCCATCGCCGGGACTAGCGGGGGGGCAACAGATACGCAGTATTTT.

This chain joins TRBV5-5 and TRBJ2-5; 13 bases match TRBD2. V gave up 4 bases and J gave up 5 bases; unmatched junction bases: 11. Looked up from germline, CDR1 is SGHKS and CDR2 is YYEKEE (reference sequence). This CDR3 has 17 amino acids. CDR3 loop: CASSPGLAGRGVETQYF. In DNA form, the CDR3 reads TGTGCCAGCAGCCCGGGACTAGCGGGGCGAGGGGTGGAGACCCAGTACTTC.

The rearrangement links TRBV24-1 to TRBJ2-1; 11 nucleotides line up with TRBD2. The J segment lost 2 bases and the V segment lost 4 bases, leaving 6 bases of the junction unmatched. This CDR3 has 17 residues. Germline V gives CDR1 KGHDR, CDR2 SFDVKD. The CDR3 DNA reads TGTGCCACCAGTGAGGCGGGACTAGCGGTCACCTACAATGAGCAGTTCTTC. Its translation: CATSEAGLAVTYNEQFF.

This chain joins TRBV4-1 and TRBJ1-2; 9 nucleotides match TRBD1. Germline assignment: CDR1 MGHRA and CDR2 YSYEKL. V shed 0 bases, J shed 3 bases, and the junction held 11 bases outside the gene matches. CDR3 size: 18 residues. In nucleotides, the CDR3 is TGCGCCAGCAGCCAAGAATTGGGAAGGACAGGGGCTTACTATGGCTACACCTTC. Translation gives CASSQELGRTGAYYGYTF.

The chain carries TRBV9 and TRBJ1-3, with 7 bases matching TRBD1. V dropped 2 bases and J dropped 0; count of bases not matched to a gene: 5. Germline CDR1 reads SGDLS; CDR2 reads YYNGEE. The CDR3 totals 16 residues. CDR3 coding DNA: TGTGCCAGCAGCGTTTCACCAGGGGGCTCTGGAAACACCATATATTTT. Protein product: CASSVSPGGSGNTIYF.

The rearrangement uses TRBV6-5 and TRBJ2-2; 7 bases line up with TRBD1. Germline V gene lookup returns CDR1 MNHEY and CDR2 SVGAGI. The CDR3 is made up of 15 amino acids. Unmatched junction bases numbered 8, after V lost 7 bases and J lost 3 bases. DNA of the CDR3: TGTGCCAGCACTTTAAACAGGGGATACACCGGGGAGCTGTTTTTT. Residues: CASTLNRGYTGELFF.

The chain is built from TRBV9 and TRBJ2-5, with 9 positions matching TRBD2. This CDR3 has 16 residues. The junction had 6 bases not matched to a gene; V was cut back by 0 bases and J by 3 bases. In germline, CDR1 is SGDLS, CDR2 YYNGEE. CDR3 residues: CASSVAGGRGEETQYF. CDR3 nucleotides: TGTGCCAGCAGCGTAGCAGGCGGGAGGGGTGAAGAGACCCAGTACTTC.

This clone was observed a few times. This chain connects TRBV7-3 to TRBJ1-5; tentative D call: TRBD1 (5 bases). The CDR3 has 13 residues. Germline-derived CDR1 and CDR2 are SGHTA and FQGTGA. Trimming pared 8 bases from V and 7 bases from J, leaving 15 bases between. Here the CDR3 DNA reads TGTGCCAGCGGGGCCGCCCCAGGACAGCCCCAGCATTTT. It is translated as CASGAAPGQPQHF.

The chain links TRBV6-5 to TRBJ2-1; perhaps TRBD1 as D (6 bases). V was trimmed by 8 bases and J by 4 bases, leaving 15 bases between them. The CDR3 totals 14 residues. Germline V gives CDR1 MNHEY, CDR2 SVGAGI. The CDR3 nucleotides read TGTGCCAGCTTTTCAGACAGGAGATACAATGAGCAGTTCTTC. This encodes CASFSDRRYNEQFF.

J is TRBJ1-5 and V is TRBV14; tentatively, D is TRBD1 (5 bases). The V gene lost 6 bases and the J gene lost 1 base, with 19 bases spanning the gap. Germline CDR1 SGHDN, CDR2 FVKESK. The CDR3 sequence is 17 residues long. Here the CDR3 reads CASRIGGNGTSNQPQHF. In DNA, the CDR3 is TGTGCCAGCAGGATAGGCGGGAACGGGACGAGCAATCAGCCCCAGCATTTT.

This clone was seen a single time. This rearrangement joins TRBV9 to TRBJ2-2; D might be TRBD1 (5 bases). The germline CDR1 and CDR2 sequences are SGDLS and YYNGEE. V dropped 3 bases and J dropped 0 bases, with 15 bases sitting between them. This CDR3 is built from 17 residues. CDR3 sequence reads: CASSAQATGPNTGELFF. CDR3 coding DNA: TGTGCCAGCAGCGCCCAGGCCACAGGCCCGAACACCGGGGAGCTGTTTTTT.

CDR3: CASSIREDNSPLHF. The CDR3 coding sequence is TGCGCCAGCAGTATTCGGGAAGATAATTCACCCCTCCACTTT. The chain uses TRBV10-2 and TRBJ1-6; D remains unclear. This CDR3 has 14 residues. Germline V gene lookup returns CDR1 WSHSY and CDR2 SAAADI. The V end lost 5 bases, the J end lost 5 bases, and 10 bases lay between the germline ends.

The V call is TRBV7-3, the J call TRBJ2-1; D may be TRBD1 (5 bases). From germline, CDR1 is SGHTA and CDR2 FQGTGA. The ends were cut back, 4 bases at V and 10 bases at J, with 11 bases in the middle. This CDR3 has 12 amino acids. The CDR3 spells CASSSRVGEQFF. The DNA for the CDR3 is TGTGCCAGCAGCTCCAGGGTCGGCGAGCAGTTCTTC.

This chain links TRBV6-5 with TRBJ1-3, with a possible D match to TRBD1 (6 bases). Trimming took off 0 bases at V and 0 bases at J, with 6 bases between the two ends. Per germline, CDR1 MNHEY and CDR2 SVGAGI. The CDR3 runs 15 residues. The CDR3 sequence: CASSYSGASGNTIYF. CDR3 in DNA: TGTGCCAGCAGTTACTCGGGGGCCTCTGGAAACACCATATATTTT.